One and the same sample provided the 27 T cell receptor beta chains below, sequenced in a study of blood T cell repertoires in COVID-19. TCRdb's table, derived via immunoSEQ multiplex PCR, lists solely in-frame clones and lacks some. The data show 300,000 to 350,000 clones, 80% to 90% seen once. Sequencing was done on a sample of PBMCs or T cells enriched from blood (not recorded which). All receptors derive from a man aged 25 to 40 who had recovered from COVID-19.

There are many counts of this clone. The chain links TRBV7-2 to TRBJ1-3; no reliable D call. V gave up 5 bases and J gave up 4 bases, with 18 bases separating them. This CDR3 is built from 16 residues. Germline CDR1 and CDR2: SGHTA and FQGNSA. The CDR3 region has the DNA TGTGCCAGCAGCGCCAAAGCTTCGGGGTTGGGAAACACCATATATTTT. As protein: CASSAKASGLGNTIYF.

This chain uses TRBV2 with TRBJ1-5; tentatively, D is TRBD1 (6 bases). The germline V and J ends were trimmed by 2 bases and 8 bases, with 13 bases remaining between them. The CDR3 length is 14 residues. CDR1 is SNHLY and CDR2 is FYNNEI in the germline V gene. The CDR3 is CASSERGRGEPQHF. The CDR3 region has the DNA TGTGCCAGCAGTGAAAGGGGCAGGGGCGAGCCCCAGCATTTT.

CDR3 in DNA: TGTGCCAGTAGTATCCGCGACAGACGCAATCAGCCCCAGCATTTT. Its protein product is CASSIRDRRNQPQHF. The chain employs TRBV19 and TRBJ1-5; tentatively, D is TRBD1 (5 bases). Trimming stripped 3 bases from V and 2 bases from J, with 11 bases between. The CDR3 totals 15 residues. Germline V lookup: CDR1 LNHDA, CDR2 SQIVND (reference sequence).

The V and J genes are TRBV5-8 and TRBJ2-2; 7 nucleotides match TRBD1. J gave up 5 bases and V 4 bases, and 2 bases lay outside the gene matches. Germline CDR1 reads SGHTS; CDR2 reads YDEGEE. The CDR3 contains 13 residues. The CDR3: CASSVQGTGELFF. The DNA of the CDR3 is TGTGCCAGCAGCGTACAGGGGACCGGGGAGCTGTTTTTT.

The rearrangement links TRBV19 to TRBJ2-5; D might be TRBD1 (5 bases). Germline CDR1 and CDR2: LNHDA and SQIVND (reference sequence). This CDR3 is built from 13 residues. V was cut by 4 bases and J by 1 base, with 7 bases left in between. The CDR3 DNA sequence: TGTGCCAGTAGTAGACAGATCCAAGAGACCCAGTACTTC. This codes for CASSRQIQETQYF.

The rearrangement links TRBV6-5 to TRBJ1-1; tentatively, D is TRBD1 (5 bases). The CDR3 consists of 10 residues. V gave up 7 bases and J gave up 9 bases, with 9 bases separating them. The V gene's germline CDR1 is MNHEY and CDR2 SVGAGI. This chain's CDR3 is CASKQGQAFF. The DNA for the CDR3 is TGTGCCAGCAAGCAGGGCCAAGCTTTCTTT.

The rearrangement links TRBV28 to TRBJ1-1, with D unresolved. CDR1 is MDHEN, CDR2 SYDVKM, per germline. Trimming removed 4 bases at V and 3 bases at J, with 6 bases between. This CDR3 contains 12 residues. The CDR3 loop reads CASSYSYTEAFF. The DNA of the CDR3 is TGTGCCAGCAGTTACAGTTACACTGAAGCTTTCTTT.

The chain's CDR3 is CASSPRQVLGYTF. The CDR3 DNA reads TGTGCCAGCAGTCCGAGACAGGTATTAGGCTACACCTTC. This chain links TRBV6-5 with TRBJ1-2, with D tentatively TRBD1 (6 bases). The ends were cut back, 5 bases at V and 8 bases at J, with 15 bases in the middle. There are 13 residues in the CDR3. Germline values: CDR1 MNHEY, CDR2 SVGAGI.

The gene calls are TRBV7-2 and TRBJ1-4; D is possibly TRBD1 (5 bases). Trimming took 5 bases from V and 7 from J, leaving 23 bases between them. The CDR3 spans 17 residues. Germline CDR1 is SGHTA and CDR2 is FQGNSA. CDR3 DNA: TGTGCCAGCAGCCAGGAGTGGAGGGGCAGAATCGGTGAAAAACTGTTTTTT. Its protein is CASSQEWRGRIGEKLFF.

The chain couples TRBV9 to TRBJ1-2; D ambiguous. Germline CDR1 and CDR2: SGDLS and YYNGEE. CDR3 length: 14 residues. V lost 0 bases, J lost 13 bases, and 19 bases lay in between. The CDR3 bases are TGTGCCAGCAGCGTAGATCAACTAAGAGGGCCTCGCACCTTC. Residues: CASSVDQLRGPRTF.

The genes are TRBV11-2 and TRBJ1-1; no reliable D call. Trimming removed 3 bases at V and 5 bases at J, with 10 bases between. Germline values: CDR1 SGHAT, CDR2 FQNNGV. This CDR3 contains 13 residues. In DNA, the CDR3 is TGTGCCAGCAGCTTGAGGGTGTCGACTGAAGCTTTCTTT. It yields the protein CASSLRVSTEAFF.

This chain connects TRBV5-1 to TRBJ1-4; TRBD1 agrees at 7 bases. CDR3 length equals 14 residues. Germline values: CDR1 SGHRS, CDR2 YFSETQ. Losses at the gene ends were 3 bases for V and 8 bases for J; bases not matched to a gene: 7. The CDR3 nucleotides read TGCGCCAGCAGCTACGGACAGGCTTACGAAAAACTGTTTTTT. As protein: CASSYGQAYEKLFF.

The chain combines TRBV3-1 (or the pseudogene TRBV3-2) with TRBJ2-5, with TRBD2 matching over 7 bases. The junction had 0 bases not matched to a gene; V was cut back by 3 bases and J by 5 bases. This CDR3 comprises 12 residues. Germline V lookup: CDR1 LGHDT, CDR2 YNNKEL (reference sequence). The CDR3 loop is CASSQGGETQYF. CDR3 in DNA: TGTGCCAGCAGCCAGGGAGGGGAGACCCAGTACTTC.

CDR3 protein: CASSSRQVFNQPQHF. The CDR3 DNA sequence: TGTGCCAGCAGCTCTAGACAGGTTTTCAATCAGCCCCAGCATTTT. This chain connects TRBV5-8 to TRBJ1-5; TRBD1 might be the D (6 bases). CDR1 and CDR2 from the germline V gene are SGHTS and YDEGEE. The CDR3 is 15 amino acids. V gave up 3 bases and J gave up 3 bases, with 13 bases separating them.

V and J are TRBV7-9 and TRBJ2-1; 9 positions agree with TRBD2. Germline CDR1 reads SEHNR; CDR2 reads FQNEAQ (reference sequence). V shed 5 bases, J shed 6 bases, and the junction held 5 bases outside the gene matches. There are 14 residues in the CDR3. This chain's CDR3 is CASSLGLASNEQFF. The CDR3 DNA reads as TGTGCCAGCAGCCTTGGACTAGCGTCCAATGAGCAGTTCTTC.

This clone came up once. The J gene is TRBJ1-2, the V gene TRBV27; 7 bases agree with TRBD1. The CDR3 sequence is 13 residues long. The V gene's germline CDR1 is MNHEY and CDR2 SMNVEV (reference sequence). The V and J ends lost 8 bases and 2 bases, in that order; junction bases with no gene match: 5. CDR3 region: CASSGQTNYGYTF. The CDR3 nucleotides read TGTGCCAGCTCGGGACAGACCAACTATGGCTACACCTTC.

The CDR3 DNA sequence: TGTGCCAGTAGTATTGGGGACAGAACTATCAATCAGCCCCAGCATTTT. Protein: CASSIGDRTINQPQHF. The V call is TRBV19, the J call TRBJ1-5; 7 bases agree with TRBD1. The CDR3 extends over 16 amino acids. V was pared by 3 bases and J by 3 bases, with 8 bases of the junction left unmatched. CDR1 and CDR2 (germline): LNHDA, SQIVND (reference sequence). The full variable domain, its missing parts supplied by reference TRBV19 and TRBJ1-5, is DGGITQSPKYLFRKEGQNVTLSCEQNLNHDAMYWYRQDPGQGLRLIYYSQIVNDFQKGDIAEGYSVSREKKESFPLTVTSAQKNPTAFYLCASSIGDRTINQPQHFGDGTRLSIL.

The V call is TRBV6-5, the J call TRBJ2-5; D gene ambiguous. The CDR3 has 13 residues. The germline CDR1 and CDR2 sequences are MNHEY and SVGAGI. Trimming shortened V by 7 bases and J by 0 bases, and 9 bases separated the two germline ends. CDR3 sequence reads: CASTRQDQETQYF. Written as DNA, the CDR3 is TGTGCCAGCACGCGTCAGGACCAAGAGACCCAGTACTTC.

The chain's CDR3 is CASSYQAGDNEQFF. The DNA for the CDR3 is TGCGCCAGCAGCTACCAGGCAGGGGACAATGAGCAGTTCTTC. The rearrangement uses TRBV5-1 and TRBJ2-1, with D maybe TRBD1 (6 bases). The CDR3 runs 14 residues. Germline CDR1 is SGHRS and CDR2 is YFSETQ. The V and J ends lost 3 bases and 5 bases respectively, with 12 bases between them.

Worth noting for this clone: Different DNA sequences within this sample yield the same CDR3. The CDR3 bases are TGCAGTGCTAGACGAGAGACCCAGTACTTC. Its translation is CSARRETQYF. V gene TRBV20-1 combines with J gene TRBJ2-5, with D uncertain. V shed 2 bases and J shed 4 bases, with 2 bases lying between them. This CDR3 region has 10 residues. Germline CDR1 reads DFQATT; CDR2 reads SNEGSKA (reference sequence).

The gene calls are TRBV15 and TRBJ1-3; 7 bases line up with TRBD1. This CDR3 region has 15 residues. Trimming at V came to 5 bases and at J to 0 bases, leaving 4 bases not matched to a gene. From germline, CDR1 is LNHNV and CDR2 YYDKDF (reference sequence). The CDR3 loop reads CATSFRTGSGNTIYF. The CDR3 nucleotides are TGTGCCACCAGCTTCCGGACAGGCTCTGGAAACACCATATATTTT. The variable domain in full, with the rest retrieved from reference TRBV15 and TRBJ1-3, is DAMVIQNPRYQVTQFGKPVTLSCSQTLNHNVMYWYQQKSSQAPKLLFHYYDKDFNNEADTPDNFQSRRPNTSFCFLDIRSPGLGDTAMYLCATSFRTGSGNTIYFGEGSWLTVV.

This chain connects TRBV3-1 (or the pseudogene TRBV3-2) to TRBJ2-7; D unclear. The CDR3 is 15 residues long. The V end was cut by 3 bases, the J end by 0 bases, with 12 bases between. Germline V gene data show CDR1 as LGHDT and CDR2 as YNNKEL (reference sequence). The CDR3 nucleotides are TGTGCCAGCAGCCAGCAAGGCCGGAGCTCCTACGAGCAGTACTTC. Residues: CASSQQGRSSYEQYF.

The chain couples TRBV5-1 to TRBJ2-1; 9 nucleotides agree with TRBD1. This CDR3 contains 14 residues. The V and J ends lost 4 bases and 3 bases, in that order; junction bases with no gene match: 2. Germline values: CDR1 SGHRS, CDR2 YFSETQ. The DNA of the CDR3 is TGCGCCAGCAGCACGGACAGGGGCTACAATGAGCAGTTCTTC. This encodes CASSTDRGYNEQFF.

The rearrangement uses TRBV7-2 and TRBJ2-1; D might be TRBD2 (5 bases). The CDR3 length is 16 residues. Trimming pared 5 bases from V and 4 bases from J, leaving 18 bases between. CDR1 and CDR2 from the germline V gene are SGHTA and FQGNSA. The CDR3 DNA reads TGTGCCAGCAGCCCGGACTCCGGGGTCTCATACAATGAGCAGTTCTTC. Translated: CASSPDSGVSYNEQFF.

The V gene is TRBV21-1, the J gene TRBJ1-2; the tabulated D call, TRBD1, remains unverified against the DNA. TRBV21-1 is shown as a pseudogene. The CDR3 totals 13 residues. CDR3 coding DNA: TGTGCCAGCAGCCGACAGGCACCCTATGGCTACACCTTC. It specifies CASSRQAPYGYTF.

J is TRBJ1-2 and V is TRBV28; 7 bases map to TRBD1. V gave up 3 bases and J gave up 4 bases; unmatched junction bases: 5. The CDR3 spans 14 residues. Germline CDR1 and CDR2: MDHEN and SYDVKM. CDR3: CASSFRGTAYGYTF. The CDR3 DNA is TGTGCCAGCAGTTTCCGGGGGACAGCCTATGGCTACACCTTC.

V and J are TRBV2 and TRBJ1-4, with D uncertain. CDR1 and CDR2 from the germline V gene are SNHLY and FYNNEI. V was pared by 6 bases and J by 5 bases, with 16 bases between. This CDR3 spans 15 amino acids. The CDR3 region is CASRVGGIGNEKLFF. CDR3 coding DNA: TGTGCCAGCAGGGTCGGAGGGATTGGAAATGAAAAACTGTTTTTT.